This TCR beta chain was retrieved from a study of T cells in Graves' hyperthyroidism and ophthalmopathy. In the study overall: Peripheral blood draws took place at initial diagnosis, ahead of any treatment.

This clonotype was observed many times. In germline, CDR1 is MNHNS, CDR2 SASEGT. The V gene lost 6 bases and the J gene lost 0 bases, with 12 bases spanning the gap. The CDR3 sequence is 15 residues long. Stability of Graves' hyperthyroidism was defined as absent ophthalmopathy progression within 18 months. Newly diagnosed hyperthyroidism, duration under 2 months, in patients aged 18 to 65. Clinical symptoms, serum thyroxine and TRAb, thyroid ultrasound and orbital computed tomography together formed the diagnostic basis. TCR beta CDR3 regions were amplified from RNA. Initially, a first-round RT-PCR of the TCR CDR3 employed the HTBI primer set. From the multiplex PCR reads, TCRdb called clonotypes with MiXCR, one entry per CDR3 protein. The sample has 350,000 to 400,000 distinct CDR3 sequences, over 11% seen once; the top ten hold 11%.

Material: blood. The receptor was derived from a woman aged 60-75 years with Graves' hyperthyroidism. The gene calls are TRBV6-1 and TRBJ2-1; possible D gene TRBD2, 5 bases. The CDR3 DNA reads TGTGCCAGCAGACTGGACTTCAGCTCCTACAATGAGCAGTTCTTC. This translates into CASRLDFSSYNEQFF.